The T cell receptor (beta chain) described here comes from a study of CD8 T cells in Susac syndrome (dated by TCRdb to about 2019). At the level of the whole study: Among the Susac syndrome patients who were sequenced, clinically active disease was present in 5 or 6 and clinical remission was observed in 8 or 9. The study used repertoire sequencing to test whether antigen drove CD8+ T cell activation and differentiation in Susac syndrome. At blood withdrawal, Susac syndrome patients were therapy-naive, treated with corticosteroids (with IVIg additionally given to some), or treated with IVIg alone.

Peripheral blood CD8+ and CD4+ T cells from healthy donors, Susac syndrome patients and multiple sclerosis patients were profiled by high-throughput TCR beta sequencing. The Susac syndrome patients fulfilled recently defined diagnostic criteria for definite or probable disease. Bulk CD8+ and CD4+ T cells were purified by magnetic negative isolation, whereas CD8+ TEMRA cells were enriched by FACS. Blood was drawn into EDTA tubes, processed within 24 hours, and PBMCs were isolated by density gradient centrifugation. PBMCs intended for TCR sequencing were cryopreserved in liquid nitrogen and were subsequently thawed in a 37 degrees C water bath. Purity of sorted or isolated CD4+, CD8+ and CD8+ TEMRA cells was at least 90%. Worth noting for this clonotype: The specificity of this receptor is unknown. Base qualities are missing; no much larger clone stands one base away.

V trim: 2 bases; J trim: 3 bases; unmatched bases: 2. From the cysteine up to the phenylalanine, the CDR3 has a length of 15 residues. The sequence is cut down to CDR3 DNA, 45 bases in frame from base 1. As encoded in the germline V gene, CDR1 is SGDLS while CDR2 is YYNGEE. RNA was extracted using the RNeasy kit, and roughly 0.5 to 1 ug of the RNA was reverse transcribed with random hexamers. The immunoSEQ multiplex PCR assay, which covers 54 Vbeta and 13 Jbeta segments, was used to amplify TCR beta CDR3 regions. To correct PCR amplification bias, a synthetic template baseline was used for both primer optimization and computational correction. Per the source publication's procedure: Reads were annotated to V, D and J genes per IMGT and analyzed with immunoSEQ Analyzer, keeping only productive sequences. Clonality was calculated as one minus the Shannon entropy normalized by log2 of the number of productive unique sequences. Public and private clones were assessed among the 100 most prevalent clones of each patient and control. A clone was defined as Susac-specific if it was absent from the healthy and MS cohorts, from some 1,100 published viral clones and from other ImmuneACCESS disease sequences. TCRdb passed the public sequencing reads through fastp at Q25 and MiXCR, retaining productive beta sequences. Merged by CDR3 protein, the rows form single entries marked with the most common genes and DNA. TCRdb, not the original authors, processed these V and J calls. Present in this sample are under 150,000 distinct CDR3 sequences, around 93% of which were seen just once. The top ten clonotypes cover about 0.14% of the sample.

Points the paper makes about the study in general: In the CD4+ T cell repertoire of Susac syndrome patients, clonal expansion was not detected. The study acknowledged that relatively few individuals were included in the TCR sequencing and HLA analysis.

The sequencing sample was made of CD4+ T cells from PBMCs. The source is a human donor with Susac syndrome. The rearranged chain carries TRBV9 and TRBJ2-1; 10 bases in the middle match TRBD2. DNA sequence: TGTGCCAGCAGCGTTAAGCGGGGGGGCTACAATGAGCAGTTCTTC. Its product reads: CASSVKRGGYNEQFF.